This T cell receptor (beta chain) was profiled in a study of blood T cell repertoires in COVID-19. The table came from immunoSEQ multiplex PCR; TCRdb's copy has only in-frame clones and leaves some out. The data contain more than 300,000 clones, nearly 90% of them seen just once; the ten biggest clones take up around 6%. The V and J ends lost 7 bases and 8 bases, in that order; junction bases with no gene match: 14. Germline V gives CDR1 ENHRY, CDR2 SYGVKD. The CDR3 covers 15 residues. Participant age was about 18 to 100 years, and participants resided in roughly 25 US areas. Allocation to cohorts depended on clinical history reported by the participants.

The origin of this receptor is a woman aged 25 to 39 who had recovered from COVID-19. The rearrangement links TRBV10-3 to TRBJ1-2; 9 nucleotides line up with TRBD1. The specimen sequenced was PBMCs or T cells enriched from blood (not recorded which). The CDR3 here is CAITPPTGGNKGYTF. DNA of the CDR3: TGTGCCATCACCCCCCCGACAGGGGGAAATAAAGGCTACACCTTC.